These T cell receptor beta chains were read from a single sample in a study of T-cell reconstitution after alpha-beta-depleted transplantation in children. TCRdb re-analysed the PCR reads in MiXCR, keeping a single row per CDR3 protein. The sample contains approximately 400,000 distinct CDR3 sequences, under 13% of which appear only once. The specimen was PBMCs from the stem cell graft donor, collected from the stem cell graft. These receptors came from a human donor who donated a stem cell graft to a child with acute myeloid leukemia. Each CDR3 is given with its conserved first and last residue. D genes are given only for firm matches. The size of a clone is reported for some rows only, either as once, few or many, or as a class for expanded clones.

v_gene	abundance	d_gene	j_gene	len	CDR3aa	CDR3nt
TRBV6-2/TRBV6-3	few	-	TRBJ2-6	16	CASSYEPPSGANVLTF	TGTGCCAGCAGTTACGAGCCGCCCTCTGGGGCCAACGTCCTGACTTTC
TRBV4-1	-	-	TRBJ1-1	16	CASSSPWEEGYTEAFF	TGCGCCAGCAGCTCCCCCTGGGAGGAGGGGTACACTGAAGCTTTCTTT
TRBV12-5	-	TRBD2	TRBJ2-1	16	CASGLVMGLASDEQFF	TGTGCTAGTGGTTTGGTAATGGGACTAGCGTCGGATGAGCAGTTCTTC
TRBV29-1	-	-	TRBJ2-1	13	CSVVSSGYNEQFF	TGCAGCGTTGTGTCCAGCGGGTACAATGAGCAGTTCTTC
TRBV11-1	-	-	TRBJ1-4	14	CASSFGGTNEKLFF	TGTGCCAGCAGCTTCGGGGGAACTAATGAAAAACTGTTTTTT
TRBV7-9	-	-	TRBJ1-4	16	CASSSGQPGSGEKLFF	TGTGCCAGCAGCTCCGGACAGCCGGGCAGTGGAGAAAAACTGTTTTTT
TRBV6-5	-	-	TRBJ2-2	14	CASSYWTTAGELFF	TGTGCCAGCAGTTACTGGACAACCGCCGGGGAGCTGTTTTTT
TRBV20-1	few	-	TRBJ1-4	16	CSARDFYVRANEKLFF	TGCAGTGCTAGAGATTTTTACGTGAGGGCTAATGAAAAACTGTTTTTT
TRBV29-1	few	-	TRBJ2-7	12	CSVDGGPYEQYF	TGCAGCGTTGACGGGGGACCATACGAGCAGTACTTC
TRBV29-1	many	-	TRBJ1-3	11	CSASSGNTIYF	TGCAGCGCCTCTTCGGGAAACACCATATATTTT
TRBV20-1	-	TRBD2	TRBJ2-1	14	CSAQRRGAYNEQFF	TGCAGTGCTCAACGGCGGGGGGCCTACAATGAGCAGTTCTTC
TRBV11-2	-	TRBD2	TRBJ2-3	18	CASSLYQPSGISTDTQYF	TGTGCCAGCAGCTTATACCAGCCCAGCGGGATTAGCACAGATACGCAGTATTTT
TRBV5-1	-	-	TRBJ2-2	16	CASSLDADRNTGELFF	TGCGCCAGCAGCTTGGACGCAGACAGAAACACCGGGGAGCTGTTTTTT
TRBV12-3/TRBV12-4	few	-	TRBJ1-5	13	CASSSVQNQPQHF	TGTGCCAGCAGTTCCGTGCAAAATCAGCCCCAGCATTTT
TRBV29-1	few	-	TRBJ2-1	16	CSVDDNSESYYNEQFF	TGCAGCGTTGACGATAACAGTGAAAGCTACTACAATGAGCAGTTCTTC
TRBV7-7	many	-	TRBJ2-6	17	CASSLGRVGSGANVLTF	TGTGCTAGCAGCTTAGGCAGGGTAGGCTCTGGGGCCAACGTCCTGACTTTC
TRBV5-4	many	-	TRBJ1-6	15	CASSLGPGGNSPLHF	TGTGCCAGCAGCTTGGGTCCGGGGGGAAATTCACCCCTCCACTTT
TRBV5-1	few	TRBD2	TRBJ2-5	13	CASKGLVVETQYF	TGCGCCAGCAAGGGACTAGTAGTGGAGACCCAGTACTTC
TRBV27	-	TRBD2	TRBJ2-2	16	CASSLWTSGNTGELFF	TGTGCCAGCAGTTTATGGACTAGCGGTAACACCGGGGAGCTGTTTTTT
TRBV4-1	-	-	TRBJ1-4	16	CASSQDFPDSGEKLFF	TGCGCCAGCAGCCAAGATTTTCCCGACAGTGGTGAAAAACTGTTTTTT
TRBV5-1	-	-	TRBJ2-5	13	CASSLFSQETQYF	TGCGCCAGCAGCTTGTTTTCCCAAGAGACCCAGTACTTC
TRBV12-3/TRBV12-4	few	TRBD2	TRBJ2-3	19	CASSLARQTLAINTDTQYF	TGTGCCAGCAGTTTAGCCCGCCAGACACTAGCGATTAACACAGATACGCAGTATTTT
TRBV20-1	-	-	TRBJ2-3	15	CSAPGFGRITDTQYF	TGCAGTGCTCCCGGGTTCGGGAGAATCACAGATACGCAGTATTTT
TRBV5-1	many	TRBD1	TRBJ2-2	15	CASSFRDRNTGELFF	TGCGCCAGCAGCTTCCGGGACAGGAACACCGGGGAGCTGTTTTTT
TRBV20-1	many	-	TRBJ1-6	13	CSASGSHNSPLHF	TGCAGTGCTAGTGGGAGTCACAATTCACCCCTCCACTTT
TRBV5-1	-	-	TRBJ2-5	14	CASSFGASRETQYF	TGCGCCAGCAGCTTTGGGGCCTCACGGGAGACCCAGTACTTC
TRBV7-2	few	-	TRBJ2-1	16	CASSLEFFLREGEQFF	TGTGCCAGCAGCTTAGAATTTTTCTTGCGAGAGGGGGAGCAGTTCTTC
TRBV5-1	-	-	TRBJ2-1	14	CASSASGVYNEQFF	TGCGCCAGCAGCGCTTCCGGGGTATACAATGAGCAGTTCTTC
TRBV25-1	-	TRBD1	TRBJ2-1	16	CASSLAGTDSYNEQFF	TGTGCCAGCAGTCTCGCCGGGACAGATTCCTACAATGAGCAGTTCTTC
TRBV29-1	-	TRBD1	TRBJ2-1	14	CSAPDRASYNEQFF	TGCAGCGCCCCCGACAGGGCGTCCTACAATGAGCAGTTCTTC
TRBV29-1	few	-	TRBJ1-1	12	CSVERGNTEAFF	TGCAGCGTTGAGAGAGGGAACACTGAAGCTTTCTTT
TRBV3-1	few	TRBD1	TRBJ1-5	18	CASSLDRVTINSNQPQHF	TGTGCCAGCAGTTTAGACAGGGTGACTATAAATAGCAATCAGCCCCAGCATTTT
TRBV20-1	many	TRBD1	TRBJ1-2	15	CSAREDRGLGYGYTF	TGCAGTGCTAGAGAAGACAGGGGGCTGGGCTATGGCTACACCTTC
TRBV5-1	-	TRBD1	TRBJ1-4	17	CASSLTPTGGYDEKLFF	TGCGCCAGCAGCTTGACCCCGACAGGGGGATATGATGAAAAACTGTTTTTT
TRBV20-1	-	-	TRBJ1-1	14	CSASGSRMNTEAFF	TGCAGTGCCAGCGGGAGTCGGATGAACACTGAAGCTTTCTTT
TRBV29-1	once	-	TRBJ2-5	12	CSAKEGRDTQYF	TGCAGCGCTAAAGAGGGGAGAGACACCCAGTACTTC
TRBV6-5	-	-	TRBJ1-6	17	CASSYQTDPSYNSPLHF	TGTGCCAGCAGTTACCAGACAGACCCCTCCTATAATTCACCCCTCCACTTT
TRBV6-5	many	-	TRBJ2-3	14	CASSYLTSTDTQYF	TGTGCCAGCAGTTACCTTACTAGCACAGATACGCAGTATTTT
TRBV15	few	-	TRBJ2-1	11	CATSSLNEQFF	TGTGCCACCAGCAGTTTAAATGAGCAGTTCTTC
TRBV12-3/TRBV12-4	-	-	TRBJ2-2	14	CASSLRGAAGELFF	TGTGCCAGCAGTTTAAGGGGTGCGGCCGGGGAGCTGTTTTTT
TRBV29-1	few	-	TRBJ2-3	10	CSVGEDTQYF	TGCAGCGTTGGTGAAGATACGCAGTATTTT
TRBV12-3/TRBV12-4	few	TRBD1	TRBJ1-1	14	CASKPGQGASEAFF	TGTGCCAGCAAACCGGGACAGGGGGCCTCCGAAGCTTTCTTT
TRBV29-1	few	-	TRBJ2-1	13	CSAVRGMDNEQFF	TGCAGCGCCGTACGGGGGATGGACAATGAGCAGTTCTTC
TRBV5-1	-	-	TRBJ1-1	15	CASSSLTAAGTEAFF	TGCGCCAGCAGCTCACTAACAGCGGCGGGCACTGAAGCTTTCTTT
TRBV7-6	few	TRBD2	TRBJ2-1	17	CASSLGLAGDRYNEQFF	TGTGCCAGCAGCTTGGGACTAGCGGGAGACCGGTACAATGAGCAGTTCTTC
TRBV20-1	few	-	TRBJ1-5	17	CSATPTGGGGITQPQHF	TGCAGTGCTACCCCAACCGGAGGGGGAGGTATCACTCAGCCCCAGCATTTT
TRBV29-1	-	TRBD2	TRBJ2-3	14	CSVERRLAGVAQYF	TGCAGCGTTGAAAGGCGACTAGCGGGAGTAGCGCAGTATTTT
TRBV10-3	few	-	TRBJ2-2	15	CAIGKGQRNTGELFF	TGTGCCATCGGAAAGGGACAAAGGAACACCGGGGAGCTGTTTTTT